The 25 T cell receptor beta chains reported below all come from one sample, sequenced in a study of T cell responses to AZD1222 COVID-19 vaccine (dated by TCRdb to the early 2020s). Explained via the paper, the time point label denotes: baseline before first vaccination. Libraries were made using the immunoSEQ multiplex PCR assay. Entries here come from immuneACCESS through TCRdb and include only in-frame sequences with V and J called. Some clones fail to appear in such tables; in the studies checked, an unresolved V gene covers under half of the shortfall, and the cause of the remainder is unknown. The sample's clone listing holds about 140,000 clones. The ten largest clones capture over 2% of the sample. Source material: peripheral blood. These receptors came from an adult in good health.

V and J are TRBV19 and TRBJ1-1; perhaps TRBD1 as D (5 bases). This CDR3 contains 16 residues. V lost 3 bases, J lost 3 bases, and 17 bases lay in between. Germline assignment: CDR1 LNHDA and CDR2 SQIVND (reference sequence). The DNA for the CDR3 is TGTGCCAGTAGTATTGGGGGACGGTGGGGGGACACTGAAGCTTTCTTT. Protein: CASSIGGRWGDTEAFF.

The genes are TRBV6-5 and TRBJ1-1, with D maybe TRBD1 (5 bases). In germline, CDR1 is MNHEY, CDR2 SVGAGI. This CDR3 contains 12 residues. The V end lost 7 bases, the J end lost 7 bases, and 13 bases lay between the germline ends. In DNA, the CDR3 is TGTGCCAGCACGATGACAGCAGGTGAAGCTTTCTTT. Its protein is CASTMTAGEAFF.

The genes are TRBV6-5 and TRBJ1-1; D is perhaps TRBD1 (6 bases). V dropped 7 bases and J dropped 4 bases, with 16 bases sitting between them. The CDR3 length is 14 residues. From germline, CDR1 is MNHEY and CDR2 SVGAGI. CDR3 sequence: CASTVRGGGTEAFF. CDR3 DNA sequence: TGTGCCAGCACCGTAAGGGGGGGAGGCACTGAAGCTTTCTTT.

V and J are TRBV5-1 and TRBJ1-1, with no clear D. The CDR3 has 14 residues. V dropped 1 base and J dropped 1 base, with 8 bases sitting between them. From germline, CDR1 is SGHRS and CDR2 YFSETQ. The CDR3 sequence is CASSLSLQNTEAFF. In DNA form, the CDR3 reads TGCGCCAGCAGCTTGAGCCTTCAGAACACTGAAGCTTTCTTT.

V usage is TRBV18 and J usage is TRBJ1-3; 10 nucleotides agree with TRBD1. This CDR3 is built from 16 residues. Per germline, CDR1 KGHSH and CDR2 LQKENI. V gave up 6 bases and J gave up 6 bases; unmatched junction bases: 11. In DNA, the CDR3 is TGTGCCAGCTCCAAATGGGACAGGGGACGAGAAAACACCATATATTTT. It is translated as CASSKWDRGRENTIYF.

This chain links TRBV30 with TRBJ1-6, with D hard to call. Germline lookup yields CDR1 GTSNPN and CDR2 SVGIG (reference sequence). CDR3 length: 14 amino acids. The ends were cut back, 1 base at V and 8 bases at J, with 12 bases in the middle. This CDR3 is CAWSARGADSPLHF. As DNA, the CDR3 is TGTGCCTGGAGTGCCCGGGGAGCTGATTCACCCCTCCACTTT. Variable domain in full (rest from reference TRBV30 and TRBJ1-6): SQTIHQWPATLVQPVGSPLSLECTVEGTSNPNLYWYRQAAGRGLQLLFYSVGIGQISSEVPQNLSASRPQDRQFILSSKKLLLSDSGFYLCAWSARGADSPLHFGNGTRLTVT.

The gene calls are TRBV7-9 and TRBJ1-6; the D gene is possibly TRBD1 (5 bases). The germline V and J ends were trimmed by 3 bases and 6 bases, with 24 bases remaining between them. Germline V lookup: CDR1 SEHNR, CDR2 FQNEAQ (reference sequence). This CDR3 has 19 amino acids. The DNA of the CDR3 is TGTGCCAGCAGCTTGTTTCGGGACGGTAGCTCCTTTGGTAATTCACCCCTCCACTTT. It encodes CASSLFRDGSSFGNSPLHF.

As DNA, the CDR3 is TGTGCCAGTAGCAGTAGCGGGGGGGGCTACAATGAGCAGTTCTTC. Amino acids: CASSSSGGGYNEQFF. The V call is TRBV19, the J call TRBJ2-1; 11 nucleotides line up with TRBD2. The CDR3 runs 15 residues. Germline CDR1 is LNHDA and CDR2 is SQIVND (reference sequence). The V segment lost 6 bases and the J segment 3 bases; nucleotides outside the gene matches: 4.

The chain employs TRBV12-3 or TRBV12-4 and TRBJ1-3, with 7 bases matching TRBD1. Losses at the gene ends were 8 bases for V and 4 bases for J; bases not matched to a gene: 2. This CDR3 is built from 12 residues. The CDR3 loop is CASDRAGNTIYF. DNA of the CDR3: TGTGCCAGCGACAGGGCCGGAAACACCATATATTTT.

The chain recombines TRBV6-5 with TRBJ2-3, with D possibly being TRBD1 or TRBD2 (6 bases each). Germline V gene data show CDR1 as MNHEY and CDR2 as SVGAGI. Trimming stripped 0 bases from V and 3 bases from J, with 13 bases between. The length of the CDR3 is 16 residues. The CDR3 protein is CASSYSGGTRTDTQYF. CDR3 in DNA: TGTGCCAGCAGTTACTCAGGGGGGACTCGGACAGATACGCAGTATTTT.

The chain recombines TRBV28 with TRBJ1-5, with 12 bases lining up with TRBD1. This CDR3 comprises 17 residues. Losses at the gene ends were 3 bases for V and 7 bases for J; bases not matched to a gene: 10. Germline CDR1 is MDHEN and CDR2 is SYDVKM. The DNA for the CDR3 is TGTGCCAGCAGTTTGTTGTTAGGGACAGGGGGCAGACAGCCCCAGCATTTT. It encodes CASSLLLGTGGRQPQHF.

The gene calls are TRBV14 and TRBJ1-6; weak D call: TRBD1 (5 bases). Germline values: CDR1 SGHDN, CDR2 FVKESK. The CDR3 contains 15 residues. The ends were cut back, 3 bases at V and 7 bases at J, with 13 bases in the middle. CDR3 amino acids: CASSHGTPRNSPLHF. CDR3 bases: TGTGCCAGCAGCCACGGGACCCCGAGAAATTCACCCCTCCACTTT.

The chain joins TRBV12-5 to TRBJ1-1; D is possibly TRBD1 (5 bases). V lost 0 bases to trimming and J lost 6 bases, with 17 bases between them. The CDR3 is 16 amino acids. Germline V gives CDR1 LGHNT, CDR2 FRNRAP. Written as DNA, the CDR3 is TGTGCTAGTGGTTTGGTGTCGGGACGGTTTACGTCTGAAGCTTTCTTT. This encodes CASGLVSGRFTSEAFF.

The V call is TRBV13, the J call TRBJ1-4, with TRBD1 as a possible D gene (6 bases). Germline loops: CDR1 PRHDT, CDR2 FYEKMQ (reference sequence). The CDR3 is 16 residues long. The germline V and J ends were trimmed by 0 bases and 7 bases, with 15 bases remaining between them. This chain's CDR3 is CASSLGLGGLGEKLFF. The CDR3 bases are TGTGCCAGCAGCTTAGGCCTCGGGGGGCTCGGTGAAAAACTGTTTTTT.

This chain links TRBV5-6 with TRBJ1-5; 10 bases match TRBD1. CDR1 and CDR2 (germline): SGHDT, YYEEEE. This CDR3 contains 17 residues. Losses at the gene ends were 2 bases for V and 7 bases for J; bases not matched to a gene: 12. CDR3: CASSFGDRGLINQPQHF. The CDR3 DNA follows: TGTGCCAGCAGCTTTGGGGACAGGGGTCTTATTAACCAGCCCCAGCATTTT.

The chain links TRBV5-5 to TRBJ1-2; D is perhaps TRBD1 (5 bases). Per the germline V gene, CDR1 is SGHKS and CDR2 is YYEKEE (reference sequence). V dropped 0 bases and J dropped 4 bases, with 13 bases sitting between them. The CDR3 extends over 15 amino acids. The CDR3 bases are TGTGCCAGCAGCTTGGGTGGGGGGTCTGGCTATGGCTACACCTTC. Encoded protein: CASSLGGGSGYGYTF. Complete variable domain (other parts from reference TRBV5-5 and TRBJ1-2): DAGVTQSPTHLIKTRGQQVTLRCSPISGHKSVSWYQQVLGQGPQFIFQYYEKEERGRGNFPDRFSARQFPNYSSELNVNALLLGDSALYLCASSLGGGSGYGYTFGSGTRLTVV.

V and J are TRBV12-5 and TRBJ1-1; D possibly corresponds to TRBD1 (6 bases). This CDR3 is built from 15 residues. Trimming shortened V by 1 base and J by 2 bases, and 11 bases separated the two germline ends. Germline CDR1 reads LGHNT; CDR2 reads FRNRAP. CDR3 coding DNA: TGTGCTAGTGGTTTGGGTCGGACAGCAAACACTGAAGCTTTCTTT. This translates into CASGLGRTANTEAFF.

In DNA form, the CDR3 reads TGTGCCAGTACCCAACCGGGCTTTAGAAACACCATATATTTT. Translation gives CASTQPGFRNTIYF. The V gene is TRBV19, the J gene TRBJ1-3; D not certain. The CDR3 contains 14 residues. Per germline, CDR1 LNHDA and CDR2 SQIVND (reference sequence). The ends were cut back, 7 bases at V and 5 bases at J, with 15 bases in the middle.

The V and J genes are TRBV12-3 or TRBV12-4 and TRBJ1-2, with D tentatively TRBD1 (5 bases). Deletions cut 8 bases from V and 3 bases from J, with 10 bases between. The CDR3 runs to 12 residues. The CDR3 DNA sequence: TGTGCCAGCGGGGGGGGAGACTATGGCTACACCTTC. Amino acids: CASGGGDYGYTF.

The chain couples TRBV15 to TRBJ1-6; 7 bases are shared with TRBD1. Germline V gene sequence: CDR1 LNHNV, CDR2 YYDKDF (reference sequence). The length of the CDR3 is 13 residues. V was pared by 1 base and J by 9 bases, with 0 bases of the junction left unmatched. The CDR3 here is CATSRAGGSPLHF. In DNA, the CDR3 is TGTGCCACCAGCAGAGCAGGGGGTTCACCCCTCCACTTT.

The genes are TRBV5-5 and TRBJ1-4, with 10 bases aligning to TRBD1. The V gene end was trimmed by 4 bases and the J gene end by 3 bases; junction bases not matched to a gene: 15. This CDR3 region has 19 residues. In germline, CDR1 is SGHKS, CDR2 YYEKEE (reference sequence). The CDR3 spells CASSEPDRGYSGSNEKLFF. CDR3 bases: TGTGCCAGCAGCGAACCGGACAGGGGGTACAGTGGTTCTAATGAAAAACTGTTTTTT.

This sequence joins TRBV2 and TRBJ1-4, with 9 bases matching TRBD1. The CDR3 loop spans 13 amino acids. Germline CDR1 reads SNHLY; CDR2 reads FYNNEI. Trimming removed 8 bases from V and 8 bases from J; junction bases left unmatched: 6. CDR3 loop: CASYRDRDEKLFF. CDR3 bases: TGTGCCAGCTACCGGGACAGGGACGAAAAACTGTTTTTT.

This chain's CDR3 is CASSFDNWVGEQYF. CDR3 coding DNA: TGTGCCAGCAGCTTCGACAACTGGGTAGGGGAGCAGTACTTC. The chain has TRBV5-4 and TRBJ2-7; no clear D gene. CDR3 length: 14 residues. The germline CDR1 and CDR2 sequences are SGHNT and YYREEE (reference sequence). V lost 2 bases and J lost 7, with 16 bases in between.

The chain links TRBV9 to TRBJ1-3; TRBD1 might be the D (6 bases). The V gene's germline CDR1 is SGDLS and CDR2 YYNGEE. CDR3 size: 14 residues. V was pared by 5 bases and J by 1 base, with 10 bases between. Here the CDR3 DNA reads TGTGCCAGCAGTGAGGGGGGGTCTGGAAACACCATATATTTT. Amino acids: CASSEGGSGNTIYF.

The chain is built from TRBV27 and TRBJ2-3; possibly TRBD2 for D (7 bases). V was trimmed by 5 bases and J by 2 bases, leaving 14 bases between them. The CDR3 consists of 15 residues. Germline CDR1 is MNHEY and CDR2 is SMNVEV (reference sequence). The CDR3 region is CASSRRGGYTDTQYF. As DNA, the CDR3 is TGTGCCAGCAGTAGGAGGGGGGGTTACACAGATACGCAGTATTTT.